This T cell receptor (beta chain) stems from a study of blood T cell repertoires in COVID-19. This CDR3 is built from 15 residues. Unmatched junction bases numbered 6, after V lost 2 bases and J lost 8 bases. Germline V gene lookup returns CDR1 MDHEN and CDR2 SYDVKM. Original handling: Amplification of reference gene primers provided the estimated nucleated cell counts. Method: immunoSEQ multiplex PCR; TCRdb's copy keeps in-frame clones and lacks some. V and J calls and clone size follow that table, whereas D and trimming were derived from the DNA. The sample lists 150,000 to 200,000 clones; about 91% were seen once.

The TCR sequence derives from a woman aged 18 to 35 who had recovered from COVID-19. The sequenced material came from PBMCs or T cells enriched from blood (not recorded which). V usage is TRBV28 and J usage is TRBJ1-4; 9 bases line up with TRBD1. Here the CDR3 DNA reads TGTGCCAGCAGTTTACAGGGACAGGGAGGGGAAAAACTGTTTTTT. Amino acids: CASSLQGQGGEKLFF.